This T cell receptor beta chain was recovered during a study of blood T cells in healthy people across ages. A few counts support this clonotype. What it binds is not known. Notes on the study in general: Observed TCR beta diversity per million T cells went down as age went up. This fall followed a roughly linear course with age. When set beside aged donors, long-lived donors presented more naive CD4+ cells and higher diversity.

The germline V gene encodes CDR1 SGHRS and CDR2 YFSETQ. V dropped 5 bases and J dropped 7 bases, with 16 bases sitting between them. The CDR3 totals 13 residues. A J-beta primer mix and a sample-barcoded 5' primer were used in a second PCR of roughly 6 to 12 cycles. TCRdb re-derived calls from the 5' RACE reads in MiXCR, one entry per CDR3 protein. Of fewer than 1.5 million distinct CDR3 sequences listed, 40% to 50% were seen once; the top ten hold 7.9%. This TCR was recovered from a young woman in good health. The sequencing input was blood. The V call is TRBV5-1, the J call TRBJ2-7; D unresolved. CDR3 nucleotides: TGCGCCAGCAGTCCCATAGGGATGGGAGAGCAGTACTTC. This encodes CASSPIGMGEQYF.